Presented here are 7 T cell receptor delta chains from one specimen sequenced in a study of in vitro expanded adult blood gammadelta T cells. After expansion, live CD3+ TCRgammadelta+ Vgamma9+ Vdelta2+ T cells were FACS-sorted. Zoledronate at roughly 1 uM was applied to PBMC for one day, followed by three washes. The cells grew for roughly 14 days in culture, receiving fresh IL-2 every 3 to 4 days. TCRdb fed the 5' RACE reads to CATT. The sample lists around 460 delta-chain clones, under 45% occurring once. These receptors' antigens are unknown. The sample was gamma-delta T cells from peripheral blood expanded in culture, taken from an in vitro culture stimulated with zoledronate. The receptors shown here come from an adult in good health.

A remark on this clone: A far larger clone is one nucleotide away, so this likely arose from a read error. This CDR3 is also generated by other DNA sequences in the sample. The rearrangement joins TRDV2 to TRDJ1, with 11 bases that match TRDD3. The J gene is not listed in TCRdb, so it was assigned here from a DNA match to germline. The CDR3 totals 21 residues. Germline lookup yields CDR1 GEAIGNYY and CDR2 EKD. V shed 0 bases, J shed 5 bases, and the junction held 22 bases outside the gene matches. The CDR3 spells CACDTVYVSSGGYRGTDKLIF. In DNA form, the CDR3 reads TGTGCCTGTGACACCGTTTACGTCTCGTCTGGGGGATACCGTGGCACAGATAAACTCATCTTT.

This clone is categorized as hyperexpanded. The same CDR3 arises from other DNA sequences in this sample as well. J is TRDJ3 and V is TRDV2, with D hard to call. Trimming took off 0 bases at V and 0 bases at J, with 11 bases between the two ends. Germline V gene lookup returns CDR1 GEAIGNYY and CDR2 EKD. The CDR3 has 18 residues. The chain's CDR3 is CACDTGGPSSWDTRQMFF. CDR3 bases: TGTGCCTGTGACACCGGCGGGCCCAGCTCCTGGGACACCCGACAGATGTTTTTC.

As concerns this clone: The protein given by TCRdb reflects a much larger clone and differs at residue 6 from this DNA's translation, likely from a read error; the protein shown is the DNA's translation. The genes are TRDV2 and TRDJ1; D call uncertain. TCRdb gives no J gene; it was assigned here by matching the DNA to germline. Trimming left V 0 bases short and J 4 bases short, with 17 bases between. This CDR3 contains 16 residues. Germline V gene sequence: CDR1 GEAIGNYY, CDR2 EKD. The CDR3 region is CACDTAGNPIRDKLIF. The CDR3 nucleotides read TGTGCCTGTGACACCGCAGGGAACCCAATCCGCGATAAACTCATCTTT.

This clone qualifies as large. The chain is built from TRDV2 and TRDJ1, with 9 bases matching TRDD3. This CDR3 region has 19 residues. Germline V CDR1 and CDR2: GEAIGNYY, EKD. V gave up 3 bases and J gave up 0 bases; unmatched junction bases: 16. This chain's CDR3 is CACDPLLGDWINYTDKLIF. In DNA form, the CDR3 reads TGTGCCTGTGACCCCTTACTGGGGGACTGGATAAATTACACCGATAAACTCATCTTT.

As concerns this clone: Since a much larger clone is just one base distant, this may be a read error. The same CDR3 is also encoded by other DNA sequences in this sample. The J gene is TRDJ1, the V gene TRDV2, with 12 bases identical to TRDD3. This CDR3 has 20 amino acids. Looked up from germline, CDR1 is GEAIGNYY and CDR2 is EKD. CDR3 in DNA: TGTGCCTGTGACACCGTCCTACTGGGGGATACCCGTACGGACACTGATAAACTCATCTTT. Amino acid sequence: CACDTVLLGDTRTDTDKLIF.

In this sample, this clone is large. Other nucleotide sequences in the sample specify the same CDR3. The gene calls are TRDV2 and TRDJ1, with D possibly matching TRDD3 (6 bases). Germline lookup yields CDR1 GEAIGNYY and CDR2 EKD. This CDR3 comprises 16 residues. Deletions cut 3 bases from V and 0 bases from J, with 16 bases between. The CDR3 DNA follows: TGTGCCTGTGACGAGGTACTGGGCGGAAACACCGATAAACTCATCTTT. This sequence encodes CACDEVLGGNTDKLIF.

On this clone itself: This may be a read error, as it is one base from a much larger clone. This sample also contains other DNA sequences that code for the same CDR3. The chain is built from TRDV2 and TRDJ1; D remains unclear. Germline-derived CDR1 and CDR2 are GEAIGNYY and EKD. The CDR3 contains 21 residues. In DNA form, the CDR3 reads TGTGCCTGTGACACCGTTCGTCAGCGAGTAACTGAGGCTCGGTACACAGATAAACTCATCTTT. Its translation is CACDTVRQRVTEARYTDKLIF.